This T cell receptor (beta chain) derives from a study of T cells in women clearing cervical HPV infection. Points on this clone: The read comes to an end 3 residues before the CDR3 does, leaving the germline J gene to fill in the end.

The protocol was immunoSEQ multiplex PCR, while the TCRdb copy is restricted to in-frame clones and leaves out a portion. This table lists tens of thousands of clones. V was shortened by 1 base and J by 4 bases, with 11 bases between the two germline ends. This CDR3 contains 14 residues. Germline CDR1 is DFQATT and CDR2 is SNEGSKA (reference sequence). Specimen: blood buffy coat. The TCR was taken from a woman between 18 and 70 years old with a cervical HPV16 infection that either progressed to CIN3+ or cleared (not recorded which). The rearrangement links TRBV20-1 to TRBJ2-1; perhaps TRBD2 as D (6 bases). Here the CDR3 reads CSARGQRVYNEQFF. The part of the CDR3 DNA that was read is TGCAGTGCTAGAGGCCAGCGGGTTTACAATGAG.